Each of the 22 T cell receptor beta chains below was sequenced from the same sample in a study of human T cells and chemical hapten exposure. Noted time point: patch test 1, 2 weeks after DPC sensitization. Treatment reported: therapeutic diphenylcyclopropenone sensitization with weekly scalp DPC. TCRdb reanalysed the RACE reads using MiXCR and keeps one entry per CDR3 protein. The sample gives around 300,000 distinct CDR3 sequences, approximately 6.9% of which show up once; more than 7% is in the top ten. The input for sequencing was whole blood, taken in connection with sensitization to the hapten diphenylcyclopropenone (DPC). The source is a woman aged 18-29 years with alopecia areata. Some clones in this sample may be carry-over from other donors' samples.

The genes are TRBV4-3 and TRBJ2-5; tentatively, D is TRBD1 (6 bases). Trimming stripped 0 bases from V and 2 bases from J, with 13 bases between. Germline V gives CDR1 LGHNA, CDR2 YSLEER. The CDR3 contains 16 residues. The CDR3: CASSQDPPGQQETQYF. The CDR3, as DNA: TGCGCCAGCAGCCAAGACCCACCCGGACAGCAAGAGACCCAGTACTTC.

The rearrangement links TRBV20-1 to TRBJ1-1; D gene unclear. This CDR3 is 15 amino acids long. V was clipped by 6 bases and J by 4 bases, with 21 bases between them. Germline V gene lookup returns CDR1 DFQATT and CDR2 SNEGSKA (reference sequence). The CDR3 region has the DNA TGCAGTGCCCCAACCTTTATGGGGAGTAGCACTGAAGCTTTCTTT. Translating gives CSAPTFMGSSTEAFF.

Ten or more counts support this clonotype. The J gene is TRBJ1-4, the V gene TRBV6-6, with 12 bases that match TRBD1. Germline V gives CDR1 MNHNY, CDR2 SVGAGI (reference sequence). This CDR3 contains 14 residues. Losses at the gene ends were 5 bases for V and 8 bases for J; bases not matched to a gene: 3. The CDR3 is CASSRDRGLEKLFF. The CDR3 DNA sequence: TGTGCCAGCAGTAGGGACAGGGGGCTGGAAAAACTGTTTTTT.

The chain uses TRBV3-1 and TRBJ2-1; D uncertain. Germline V gene data show CDR1 as LGHDT and CDR2 as YNNKEL (reference sequence). The CDR3 runs to 14 residues. Trimming took 1 base from V and 6 from J, leaving 10 bases between them. The CDR3 DNA follows: TGTGCCAGCAGCCAAGTGGACCAAAGCAATGAGCAGTTCTTC. Residues: CASSQVDQSNEQFF.

There are many counts of this clonotype. This chain joins TRBV9 and TRBJ2-5; D possibly matches TRBD1 or TRBD2 (5 bases each). CDR3 length equals 13 residues. Trimming removed 3 bases from V and 3 bases from J, with 9 bases in between. Germline V gives CDR1 SGDLS, CDR2 YYNGEE. The chain's CDR3 is CASSGGYKETQYF. CDR3 sequence (DNA): TGTGCCAGCAGCGGGGGGTACAAAGAGACCCAGTACTTC.

This clonotype appeared a few times. The chain links TRBV20-1 to TRBJ2-3; D not certain. The CDR3 runs to 14 residues. Germline V gene sequence: CDR1 DFQATT, CDR2 SNEGSKA (reference sequence). V shed 2 bases and J shed 4 bases, with 13 bases lying between them. The CDR3 DNA is TGCAGTGCTAGAATTGACTCCGGCGCAGATACGCAGTATTTT. Translation gives CSARIDSGADTQYF.

This chain connects TRBV3-1 to TRBJ2-5, with D perhaps matching TRBD1 (5 bases). This CDR3 spans 14 amino acids. The germline V gene encodes CDR1 LGHDT and CDR2 YNNKEL (reference sequence). The V end was cut by 4 bases, the J end by 2 bases, with 11 bases between. This CDR3 is CASSPAGQQETQYF. The CDR3, as DNA: TGTGCCAGCAGCCCAGCAGGGCAACAAGAGACCCAGTACTTC.

The V call is TRBV5-1, the J call TRBJ2-1; D is possibly TRBD1 (6 bases). Per germline, CDR1 SGHRS and CDR2 YFSETQ. Trimming took off 4 bases at V and 5 bases at J, with 10 bases between the two ends. The CDR3 contains 13 residues. The CDR3 DNA is TGCGCCAGCAGCACGGACAGTAACAATGAGCAGTTCTTC. Residues: CASSTDSNNEQFF.

This clonotype was counted at least ten times. The chain links TRBV5-6 to TRBJ2-6; perhaps D is TRBD1 or TRBD2 (5 bases each). Germline-derived CDR1 and CDR2 are SGHDT and YYEEEE. The CDR3 covers 17 residues. Trimming took off 3 bases at V and 0 bases at J, with 13 bases between the two ends. As DNA, the CDR3 is TGTGCCAGCAGCTATGGGGACGGCTCCTCTGGGGCCAACGTCCTGACTTTC. As protein: CASSYGDGSSGANVLTF. Based on the CDR3 plus reference TRBV5-6 and TRBJ2-6, the full variable domain is DAGVTQSPTHLIKTRGQQVTLRCSPKSGHDTVSWYQQALGQGPQFIFQYYEEEERQRGNFPDRFSGHQFPNYSSELNVNALLLGDSALYLCASSYGDGSSGANVLTFGAGSRLTVL.

There are many counts of this clonotype. The chain couples TRBV7-2 to TRBJ2-7; D possibly corresponds to TRBD2 (5 bases). The CDR3 is 13 amino acids. Germline V lookup: CDR1 SGHTA, CDR2 FQGNSA. The V end lost 5 bases, the J end lost 3 bases, and 11 bases lay between the germline ends. The CDR3: CASSPAGFYEQYF. In DNA form, the CDR3 reads TGTGCCAGCAGCCCCGCGGGCTTCTACGAGCAGTACTTC.

There are a few counts of this clonotype. This chain connects TRBV6-2 or TRBV6-3 to TRBJ1-5; weak D call: TRBD1 (5 bases). The CDR3 length is 18 residues. The germline V gene encodes CDR1 MNHEY and CDR2 SVGEGT. The V gene lost 2 bases and the J gene lost 1 base, with 18 bases spanning the gap. For the CDR3, the DNA is TGTGCCAGCAGTTACCTCGGTCACGGAGGGGTGAGCAATCAGCCCCAGCATTTT. Its translation is CASSYLGHGGVSNQPQHF.

This clonotype was observed at least ten times. The chain joins TRBV7-6 to TRBJ2-7; 9 bases map to TRBD1. This CDR3 region has 16 residues. Losses at the gene ends were 3 bases for V and 5 bases for J; bases not matched to a gene: 11. CDR1 SGHVS and CDR2 FNYEAQ come from the germline V gene. This CDR3 reads CASSFRISGQGDEQYF. The CDR3, as DNA: TGTGCCAGCAGCTTTAGGATCTCGGGACAGGGCGACGAGCAGTACTTC. The entire variable domain, with the rest obtained from reference TRBV7-6 and TRBJ2-7, is as follows: GAGVSQSPRYKVTKRGQDVALRCDPISGHVSLYWYRQALGQGPEFLTYFNYEAQQDKSGLPNDRFSAERPEGSISTLTIQRTEQRDSAMYRCASSFRISGQGDEQYFGPGTRLTVT.

This clonotype came up a few times. The chain carries TRBV18 and TRBJ2-5; D not certain. The CDR3 is made up of 12 amino acids. V lost 1 base, J lost 13 bases, and 13 bases lay in between. In germline, CDR1 is KGHSH, CDR2 LQKENI. CDR3 nucleotide sequence: TGTGCCAGCTCACCACGGGAAGAGTCGGGGTACTTC. It translates to CASSPREESGYF.

The J gene is TRBJ1-1, the V gene TRBV29-1, with D perhaps matching TRBD1 (5 bases). Germline assignment: CDR1 SQVTM and CDR2 ANQGSEA. The CDR3 has 16 amino acids. Trimming removed 5 bases from V and 1 base from J, with 20 bases in between. CDR3 bases: TGCAGCGTTCGCGGCTCCCCTGGGGGAGGGAACACTGAAGCTTTCTTT. This encodes CSVRGSPGGGNTEAFF.

This clonotype was seen a few times. V is TRBV6-5 and J is TRBJ1-2; possibly TRBD1 for D (5 bases). Germline V gene data show CDR1 as MNHEY and CDR2 as SVGAGI. The V and J ends lost 2 bases and 9 bases respectively, with 16 bases between them. CDR3 length: 14 residues. The CDR3 here is CASSYPADSSSYTF. CDR3 in DNA: TGTGCCAGCAGTTACCCAGCCGACAGTTCCAGCTACACCTTC.

This clonotype was counted many times. The chain combines TRBV7-8 with TRBJ2-3; TRBD1 agrees at 8 bases. The CDR3 spans 13 residues. The germline V gene has CDR1 SGHVS and CDR2 FQNEAQ. J was trimmed by 7 bases and V by 4 bases; bases with no gene match: 4. The CDR3 region has the DNA TGTGCCAGCAGCTCAGGGGACAGGCATACGCAGTATTTT. Its protein is CASSSGDRHTQYF.

This clonotype was found a few times. The chain uses TRBV9 and TRBJ1-1; D is ambiguous. Trimming shortened V by 0 bases and J by 1 base, and 13 bases separated the two germline ends. CDR3 size: 16 residues. Germline CDR1 and CDR2: SGDLS and YYNGEE. The CDR3 DNA reads TGTGCCAGCAGCGTAGGTCAAGGACTCAGGAACACTGAAGCTTTCTTT. Amino acid sequence: CASSVGQGLRNTEAFF. The full variable domain, in which reference TRBV9 and TRBJ1-1 provide the parts outside the CDR3, is DSGVTQTPKHLITATGQRVTLRCSPRSGDLSVYWYQQSLDQGLQFLIQYYNGEERAKGNILERFSAQQFPDLHSELNLSSLELGDSALYFCASSVGQGLRNTEAFFGQGTRLTVV.

This clonotype was recorded at least ten times. The chain uses TRBV20-1 and TRBJ1-4, with no clear D. From germline, CDR1 is DFQATT and CDR2 SNEGSKA (reference sequence). The V end was cut by 5 bases, the J end by 5 bases, with 15 bases between. The CDR3 is 14 residues long. CDR3 coding DNA: TGCAGTGCTGCCCCGACAAGTTACAATGAAAAACTGTTTTTT. This sequence encodes CSAAPTSYNEKLFF.

This clonotype was observed at least ten times. The rearrangement uses TRBV9 and TRBJ2-7; 7 nucleotides match TRBD2. V lost 3 bases to trimming and J lost 0 bases; unmatched junction nucleotides: 3. Germline loops: CDR1 SGDLS, CDR2 YYNGEE. This CDR3 spans 14 amino acids. The CDR3 nucleotides are TGTGCCAGCAGCGCCGGGGGGAGCTCCTACGAGCAGTACTTC. Amino acids: CASSAGGSSYEQYF.

This clonotype was counted at least ten times. V is TRBV29-1 and J is TRBJ1-1; possibly TRBD1 for D (5 bases). The CDR3 spans 9 residues. CDR1 and CDR2 (germline): SQVTM, ANQGSEA. V was cut by 3 bases and J by 11 bases, with 7 bases left in between. The chain's CDR3 is CSVDGGAFF. The CDR3 coding sequence is TGCAGCGTTGATGGGGGGGCTTTCTTT.

This clonotype has only a few counts. The chain joins TRBV7-6 to TRBJ1-1; D is perhaps TRBD1 (5 bases). Germline V gene data show CDR1 as SGHVS and CDR2 as FNYEAQ. The CDR3 consists of 16 residues. Deletions cut 5 bases from V and 1 base from J, with 17 bases between. CDR3 DNA sequence: TGTGCCAGCAGCAAGAGCCAGGGAGTACAGAACACTGAAGCTTTCTTT. Amino acid sequence: CASSKSQGVQNTEAFF.

The gene calls are TRBV10-3 and TRBJ1-5, with 7 bases lining up with TRBD1. The CDR3 is 16 amino acids. Per germline, CDR1 ENHRY and CDR2 SYGVKD. The V and J ends lost 4 bases and 0 bases, in that order; junction bases with no gene match: 6. The CDR3 loop reads CAISVGDSYSNQPQHF. CDR3 nucleotides: TGTGCCATCAGTGTGGGGGACAGCTATAGCAATCAGCCCCAGCATTTT.